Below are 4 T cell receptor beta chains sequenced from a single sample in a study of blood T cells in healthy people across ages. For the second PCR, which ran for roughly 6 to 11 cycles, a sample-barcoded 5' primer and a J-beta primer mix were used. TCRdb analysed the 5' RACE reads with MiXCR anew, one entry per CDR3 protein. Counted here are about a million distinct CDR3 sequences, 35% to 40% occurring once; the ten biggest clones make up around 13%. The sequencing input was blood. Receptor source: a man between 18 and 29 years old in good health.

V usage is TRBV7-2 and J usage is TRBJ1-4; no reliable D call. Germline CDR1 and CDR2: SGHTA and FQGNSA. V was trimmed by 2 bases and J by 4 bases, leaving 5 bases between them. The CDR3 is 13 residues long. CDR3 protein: CASSLSDNEKLFF. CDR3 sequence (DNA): TGTGCCAGCAGCTTATCAGATAATGAAAAACTGTTTTTT.

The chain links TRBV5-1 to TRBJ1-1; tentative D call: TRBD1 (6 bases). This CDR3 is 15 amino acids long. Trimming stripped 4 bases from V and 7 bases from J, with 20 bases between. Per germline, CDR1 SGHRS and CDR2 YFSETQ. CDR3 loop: CASSLTSYRESEAFF. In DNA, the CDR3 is TGCGCCAGCAGCCTCACGTCCTACAGGGAAAGTGAAGCTTTCTTT.

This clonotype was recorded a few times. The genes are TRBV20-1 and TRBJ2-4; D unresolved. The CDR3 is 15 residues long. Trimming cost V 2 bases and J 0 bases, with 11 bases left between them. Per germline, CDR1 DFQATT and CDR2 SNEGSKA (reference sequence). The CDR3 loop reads CSARSQSIAKNIQYF. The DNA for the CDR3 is TGCAGTGCTAGATCGCAGTCGATAGCCAAAAACATTCAGTACTTC.

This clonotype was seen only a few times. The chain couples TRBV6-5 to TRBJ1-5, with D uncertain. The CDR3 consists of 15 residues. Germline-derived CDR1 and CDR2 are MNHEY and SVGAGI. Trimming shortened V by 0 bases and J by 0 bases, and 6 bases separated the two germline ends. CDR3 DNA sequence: TGTGCCAGCAGTTACTCCTACAGTAGCAATCAGCCCCAGCATTTT. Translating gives CASSYSYSSNQPQHF.